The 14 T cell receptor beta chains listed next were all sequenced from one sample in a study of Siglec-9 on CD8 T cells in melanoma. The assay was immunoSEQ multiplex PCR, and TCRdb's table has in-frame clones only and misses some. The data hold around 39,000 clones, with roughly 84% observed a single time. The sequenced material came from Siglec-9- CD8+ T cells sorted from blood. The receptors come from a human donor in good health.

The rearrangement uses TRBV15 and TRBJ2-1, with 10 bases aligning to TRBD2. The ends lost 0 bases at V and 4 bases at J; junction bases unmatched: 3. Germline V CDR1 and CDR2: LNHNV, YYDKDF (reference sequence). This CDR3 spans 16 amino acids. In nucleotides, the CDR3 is TGTGCCACCAGCAGAGATTCTAGCGGGAGTTACAATGAGCAGTTCTTC. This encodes CATSRDSSGSYNEQFF.

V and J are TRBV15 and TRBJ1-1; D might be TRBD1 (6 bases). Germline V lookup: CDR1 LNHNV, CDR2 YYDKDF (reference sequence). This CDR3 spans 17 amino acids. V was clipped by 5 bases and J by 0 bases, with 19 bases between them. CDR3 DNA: TGTGCCACCAGCCTGGGGTGGGGGGGCGGAATGAACACTGAAGCTTTCTTT. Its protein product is CATSLGWGGGMNTEAFF. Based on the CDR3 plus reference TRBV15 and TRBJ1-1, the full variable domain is DAMVIQNPRYQVTQFGKPVTLSCSQTLNHNVMYWYQQKSSQAPKLLFHYYDKDFNNEADTPDNFQSRRPNTSFCFLDIRSPGLGDTAMYLCATSLGWGGGMNTEAFFGQGTRLTVV.

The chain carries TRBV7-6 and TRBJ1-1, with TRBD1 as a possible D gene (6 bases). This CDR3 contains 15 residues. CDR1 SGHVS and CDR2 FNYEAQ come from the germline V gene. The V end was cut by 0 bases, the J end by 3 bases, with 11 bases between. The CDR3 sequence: CASSLAAGVYTEAFF. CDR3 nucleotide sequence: TGTGCCAGCAGCTTAGCGGCAGGGGTGTACACTGAAGCTTTCTTT. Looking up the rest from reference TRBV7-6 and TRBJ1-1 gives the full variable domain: GAGVSQSPRYKVTKRGQDVALRCDPISGHVSLYWYRQALGQGPEFLTYFNYEAQQDKSGLPNDRFSAERPEGSISTLTIQRTEQRDSAMYRCASSLAAGVYTEAFFGQGTRLTVV.

The DNA of the CDR3 is TGTGCCAGCAGCCCGGAAGTAGCGGGCAACTACGAGCAGTACTTC. Amino acids: CASSPEVAGNYEQYF. The J gene is TRBJ2-7, the V gene TRBV6-1, with TRBD2 matching 7 bases. The V and J ends lost 6 bases and 3 bases, in that order; junction bases with no gene match: 11. Germline-derived CDR1 and CDR2 are MNHNS and SASEGT. The CDR3 runs 15 residues.

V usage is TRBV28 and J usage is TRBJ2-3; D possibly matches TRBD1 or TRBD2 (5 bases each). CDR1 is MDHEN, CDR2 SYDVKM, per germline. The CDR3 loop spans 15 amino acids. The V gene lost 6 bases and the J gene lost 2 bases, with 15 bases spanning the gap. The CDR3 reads CASSPRGLLTDTQYF. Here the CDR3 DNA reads TGTGCCAGCAGCCCCCGGGGCCTGCTCACAGATACGCAGTATTTT.

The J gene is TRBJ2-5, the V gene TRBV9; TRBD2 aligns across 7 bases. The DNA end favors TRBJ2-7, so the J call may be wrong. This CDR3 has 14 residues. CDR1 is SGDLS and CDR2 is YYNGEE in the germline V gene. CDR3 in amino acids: CASSVAGGDDEQYF. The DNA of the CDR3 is TGTGCCAGCAGCGTAGCTGGGGGGGATGACGAGCAGTACTTC.

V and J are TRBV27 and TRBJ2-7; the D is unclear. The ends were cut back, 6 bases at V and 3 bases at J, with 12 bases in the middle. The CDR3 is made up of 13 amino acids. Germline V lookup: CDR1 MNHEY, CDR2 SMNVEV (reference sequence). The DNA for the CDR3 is TGTGCCAGCAGCTATGGGTCGGACTACGAGCAGTACTTC. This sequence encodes CASSYGSDYEQYF.

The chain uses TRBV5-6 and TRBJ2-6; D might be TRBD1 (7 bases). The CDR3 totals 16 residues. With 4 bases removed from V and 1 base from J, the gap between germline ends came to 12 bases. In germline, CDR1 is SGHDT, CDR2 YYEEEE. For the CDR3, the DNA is TGTGCCAGCAGCGGGGGGACAGCTTCTGGGGCCAACGTCCTGACTTTC. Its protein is CASSGGTASGANVLTF. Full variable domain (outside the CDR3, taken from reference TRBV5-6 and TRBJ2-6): DAGVTQSPTHLIKTRGQQVTLRCSPKSGHDTVSWYQQALGQGPQFIFQYYEEEERQRGNFPDRFSGHQFPNYSSELNVNALLLGDSALYLCASSGGTASGANVLTFGAGSRLTVL.

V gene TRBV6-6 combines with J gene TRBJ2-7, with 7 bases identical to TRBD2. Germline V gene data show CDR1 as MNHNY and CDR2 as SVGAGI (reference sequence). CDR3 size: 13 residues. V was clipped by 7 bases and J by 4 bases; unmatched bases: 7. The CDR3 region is CASTHSGGYEQYF. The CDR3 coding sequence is TGTGCCAGCACCCACTCGGGGGGATACGAGCAGTACTTC.

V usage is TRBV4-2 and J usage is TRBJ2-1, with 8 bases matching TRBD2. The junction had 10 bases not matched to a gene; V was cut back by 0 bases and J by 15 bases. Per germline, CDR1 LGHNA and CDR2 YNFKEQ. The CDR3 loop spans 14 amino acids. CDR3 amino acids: CASSQEGHGRAPFF. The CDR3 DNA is TGTGCCAGCAGCCAAGAAGGGCACGGGAGGGCCCCGTTCTTC.

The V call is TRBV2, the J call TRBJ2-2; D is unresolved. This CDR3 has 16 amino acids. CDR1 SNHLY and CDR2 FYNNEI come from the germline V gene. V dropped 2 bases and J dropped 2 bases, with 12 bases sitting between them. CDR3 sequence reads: CASSENVGLNTGELFF. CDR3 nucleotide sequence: TGTGCCAGCAGTGAAAACGTTGGCCTAAACACCGGGGAGCTGTTTTTT.

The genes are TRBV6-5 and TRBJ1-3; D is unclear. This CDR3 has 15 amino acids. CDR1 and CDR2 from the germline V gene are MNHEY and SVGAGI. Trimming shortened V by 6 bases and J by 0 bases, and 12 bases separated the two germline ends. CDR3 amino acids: CASRAGFYSGNTIYF. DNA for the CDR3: TGTGCCAGCAGGGCCGGTTTTTACTCTGGAAACACCATATATTTT.

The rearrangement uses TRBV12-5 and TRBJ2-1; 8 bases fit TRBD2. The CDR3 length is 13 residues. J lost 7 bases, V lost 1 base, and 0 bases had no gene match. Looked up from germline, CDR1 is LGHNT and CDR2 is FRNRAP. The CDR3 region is CASGLGLANEQFF. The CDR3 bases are TGTGCTAGTGGTTTGGGACTAGCGAATGAGCAGTTCTTC.

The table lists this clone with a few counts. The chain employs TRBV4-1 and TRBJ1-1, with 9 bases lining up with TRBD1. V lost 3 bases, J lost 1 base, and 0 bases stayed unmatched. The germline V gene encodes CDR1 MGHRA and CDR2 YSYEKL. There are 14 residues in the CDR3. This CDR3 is CASSQGQGNTEAFF. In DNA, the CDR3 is TGCGCCAGCAGCCAGGGACAGGGGAACACTGAAGCTTTCTTT.